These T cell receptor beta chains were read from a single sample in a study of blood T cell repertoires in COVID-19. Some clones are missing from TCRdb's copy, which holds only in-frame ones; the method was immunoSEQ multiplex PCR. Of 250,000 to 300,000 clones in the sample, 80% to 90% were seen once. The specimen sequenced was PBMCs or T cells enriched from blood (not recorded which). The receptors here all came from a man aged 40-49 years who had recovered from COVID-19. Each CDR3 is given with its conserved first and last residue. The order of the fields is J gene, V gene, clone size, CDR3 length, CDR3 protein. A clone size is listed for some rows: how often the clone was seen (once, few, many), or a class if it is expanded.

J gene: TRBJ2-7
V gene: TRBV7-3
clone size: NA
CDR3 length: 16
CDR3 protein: CASSFGLSGQGYEQYF

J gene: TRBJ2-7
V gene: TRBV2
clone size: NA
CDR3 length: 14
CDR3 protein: CASSLAGVGYEQYF

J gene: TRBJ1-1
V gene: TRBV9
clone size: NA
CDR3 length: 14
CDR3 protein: CASSVVGGNTEAFF

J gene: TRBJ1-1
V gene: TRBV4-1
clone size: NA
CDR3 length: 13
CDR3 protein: CASSLLGATEAFF

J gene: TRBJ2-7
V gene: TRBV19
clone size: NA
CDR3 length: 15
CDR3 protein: CASSIQGMGSYEQYF

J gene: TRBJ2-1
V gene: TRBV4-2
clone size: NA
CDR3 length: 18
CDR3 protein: CASSQEVTSGPYYNEQFF

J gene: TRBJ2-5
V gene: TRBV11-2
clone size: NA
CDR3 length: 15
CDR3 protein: CASSSLRDREETQYF

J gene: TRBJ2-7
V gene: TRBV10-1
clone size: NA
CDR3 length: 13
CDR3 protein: CANPTGGGYEQYF

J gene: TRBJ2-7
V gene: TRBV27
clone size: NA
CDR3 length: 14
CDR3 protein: CASSYERGSYEQYF

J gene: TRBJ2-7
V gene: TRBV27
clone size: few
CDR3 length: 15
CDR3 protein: CASSSRGPSSYEQYF

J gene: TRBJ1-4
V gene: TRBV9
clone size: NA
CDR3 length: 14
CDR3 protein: CASSVQTGNEKLFF